The next 18 T cell receptor beta chains were all read from a single sample in a study of blood T cell repertoires in COVID-19. TCRdb keeps only in-frame clones here, not all; method: immunoSEQ multiplex PCR. The top ten clones hold 3.5% to 4.5% of a sample with approximately 330,000 clones, around 89% of them seen once. Material: peripheral blood. These receptor sequences come from a woman in her forties or fifties with active or convalescent COVID-19.

The rearrangement uses TRBV7-2 and TRBJ2-7; D is possibly TRBD2 (5 bases). The germline V gene has CDR1 SGHTA and CDR2 FQGNSA. V shed 5 bases and J shed 3 bases, with 14 bases lying between them. The CDR3 contains 14 residues. The CDR3 bases are TGTGCCAGCAGCCCTTTCGGGGTGAGCTACGAGCAGTACTTC. Its protein product is CASSPFGVSYEQYF.

V usage is TRBV25-1 and J usage is TRBJ2-5; D unresolved. CDR3 length: 14 residues. Germline V gene sequence: CDR1 MGHDK, CDR2 SYGVNS. The V end lost 3 bases, the J end lost 2 bases, and 10 bases lay between the germline ends. CDR3 in DNA: TGTGCCAGCAGTGAGGTTAGTAAACAAGAGACCCAGTACTTC. This translates into CASSEVSKQETQYF.

The chain joins TRBV14 to TRBJ2-1; no clear D. The V end lost 2 bases, the J end lost 4 bases, and 6 bases lay between the germline ends. The CDR3 contains 13 residues. The germline CDR1 and CDR2 sequences are SGHDN and FVKESK. The chain's CDR3 is CASSQSFYNEQFF. CDR3 nucleotide sequence: TGTGCCAGCAGCCAATCGTTTTACAATGAGCAGTTCTTC.

This sequence joins TRBV4-2 and TRBJ2-7; 13 bases align to TRBD2. V shed 4 bases, J shed 2 bases, and the junction held 8 bases outside the gene matches. The germline gives CDR1 LGHNA, CDR2 YNFKEQ. The CDR3 runs to 17 residues. The CDR3 reads CASSPRTSGSSAYEQYF. DNA for the CDR3: TGTGCCAGCAGCCCCCGGACTAGCGGGAGCTCTGCCTACGAGCAGTACTTC.

This clone was recorded once. This chain links TRBV5-8 with TRBJ1-1; D call uncertain. The germline gives CDR1 SGHTS, CDR2 YDEGEE. The V gene lost 1 base and the J gene lost 1 base, with 14 bases spanning the gap. The CDR3 extends over 16 amino acids. The CDR3 sequence: CASSLYIKRPNTEAFF. Here the CDR3 DNA reads TGTGCCAGCAGCTTGTACATCAAGCGCCCGAACACTGAAGCTTTCTTT.

CDR3 sequence (DNA): TGTGCCAGCAGTGAAGCGGGTCGGGGGCCCGGCGGGGGCACTGAAGCTTTCTTT. This sequence encodes CASSEAGRGPGGGTEAFF. V is TRBV2 and J is TRBJ1-1; tentatively, D is TRBD1 (6 bases). This CDR3 is built from 18 residues. Germline-derived CDR1 and CDR2 are SNHLY and FYNNEI. Trimming took 0 bases from V and 4 from J, leaving 21 bases between them.

The chain has TRBV5-4 and TRBJ2-7, with TRBD1 matching 7 bases. From germline, CDR1 is SGHNT and CDR2 YYREEE (reference sequence). J was trimmed by 5 bases and V by 4 bases; bases with no gene match: 9. The CDR3 spans 14 residues. The CDR3 DNA is TGTGCCAGCAGCCCGACAGGGTCGCGGAACGAGCAGTACTTC. Residues: CASSPTGSRNEQYF.

This chain connects TRBV29-1 to TRBJ2-5, with a possible D match to TRBD2 (7 bases). The CDR3 extends over 13 amino acids. Trimming stripped 3 bases from V and 5 bases from J, with 13 bases between. CDR1 is SQVTM and CDR2 is ANQGSEA in the germline V gene. The CDR3 nucleotides are TGCAGCGTTGATCCCAGGGGAGGGGAGACCCAGTACTTC. This codes for CSVDPRGGETQYF.

V and J are TRBV6-5 and TRBJ1-2, with TRBD1 identical over 7 bases. Per the germline V gene, CDR1 is MNHEY and CDR2 is SVGAGI. The CDR3 runs 14 residues. J was trimmed by 4 bases and V by 5 bases; bases with no gene match: 7. This CDR3 is CASSHWDSSYGYTF. The CDR3 DNA follows: TGTGCCAGCAGTCACTGGGACAGTTCCTATGGCTACACCTTC.

This chain connects TRBV7-8 to TRBJ1-1, with a weak D call TRBD1 (6 bases). V gave up 1 base and J gave up 1 base, with 7 bases separating them. CDR1 and CDR2 from the germline V gene are SGHVS and FQNEAQ. CDR3 length: 14 residues. The CDR3 loop is CASSLVRGNTEAFF. The DNA of the CDR3 is TGTGCCAGCAGCTTAGTCAGGGGGAACACTGAAGCTTTCTTT.

The chain employs TRBV4-3 and TRBJ2-1; a weak D match, TRBD2 (6 bases). The CDR3 is 15 amino acids. Trimming cost V 1 base and J 4 bases, with 11 bases left between them. Germline V lookup: CDR1 LGHNA, CDR2 YSLEER. DNA for the CDR3: TGCGCCAGCAGCCAAGCGGGAGACGGGTACAATGAGCAGTTCTTC. It specifies CASSQAGDGYNEQFF.

The chain carries TRBV7-3 and TRBJ2-1; D is possibly TRBD2 (5 bases). The CDR3 loop spans 14 amino acids. V was shortened by 3 bases and J by 0 bases, with 6 bases between the two germline ends. Germline V gives CDR1 SGHTA, CDR2 FQGTGA. CDR3 residues: CASSLGSSYNEQFF. The CDR3 DNA reads as TGTGCCAGCAGCTTGGGGAGCTCCTACAATGAGCAGTTCTTC.

The chain links TRBV5-1 to TRBJ2-2; 8 bases are shared with TRBD1. With 1 base clipped from V and 7 bases from J, the junction kept 6 bases outside the gene matches. The V gene's germline CDR1 is SGHRS and CDR2 YFSETQ. The length of the CDR3 is 15 residues. CDR3 in amino acids: CASSLLAGGFGELFF. The CDR3 coding sequence is TGCGCCAGCAGCTTGTTGGCAGGGGGCTTCGGGGAGCTGTTTTTT.

CDR3 sequence (DNA): TGTGCCAGCAGTTCTCCCGGGACAGGGATCGGCTACACCTTC. Translated: CASSSPGTGIGYTF. V gene TRBV28 combines with J gene TRBJ1-2; 9 positions match TRBD1. This CDR3 is 14 amino acids long. Germline lookup yields CDR1 MDHEN and CDR2 SYDVKM. V lost 4 bases to trimming and J lost 8 bases; unmatched junction nucleotides: 8.

The chain employs TRBV3-1 (or the pseudogene TRBV3-2) and TRBJ2-2, with TRBD2 identical over 8 bases. CDR3 length: 19 amino acids. Germline V lookup: CDR1 LGHDT, CDR2 YNNKEL (reference sequence). J gave up 9 bases and V 2 bases, and 20 bases lay outside the gene matches. CDR3 sequence reads: CASSQFLRRGLVRGRELFF. The CDR3 nucleotides are TGTGCCAGCAGCCAATTTCTCCGCCGGGGACTAGTACGGGGGCGGGAGCTGTTTTTT.

This chain uses TRBV7-2 with TRBJ2-3; 8 bases line up with TRBD2. The CDR3 is 14 residues long. Germline assignment: CDR1 SGHTA and CDR2 FQGNSA. With V trimmed by 5 bases and J by 8 bases, 9 bases remained unmatched. CDR3 DNA: TGTGCCAGCAGCGAAGGAAGCGGGGGATCTACGCAGTATTTT. Amino acids: CASSEGSGGSTQYF.

V gene TRBV7-9 combines with J gene TRBJ2-7; TRBD1 aligns across 10 bases. V shed 5 bases and J 5 bases; nucleotides not matched to a gene: 6. Germline assignment: CDR1 SEHNR and CDR2 FQNEAQ (reference sequence). The CDR3 consists of 14 residues. The CDR3 sequence: CASSRDRGTDEQYF. The CDR3 bases are TGTGCCAGCAGCCGGGACAGGGGTACTGACGAGCAGTACTTC.

This clone was recorded a few times. The gene calls are TRBV29-1 and TRBJ2-7; 7 nucleotides match TRBD1. Losses at the gene ends were 6 bases for V and 0 bases for J; bases not matched to a gene: 5. The CDR3 has 13 amino acids. Germline assignment: CDR1 SQVTM and CDR2 ANQGSEA. The CDR3 DNA follows: TGCAGCGTACGGACAGGAAGCTCCTACGAGCAGTACTTC. It yields the protein CSVRTGSSYEQYF.